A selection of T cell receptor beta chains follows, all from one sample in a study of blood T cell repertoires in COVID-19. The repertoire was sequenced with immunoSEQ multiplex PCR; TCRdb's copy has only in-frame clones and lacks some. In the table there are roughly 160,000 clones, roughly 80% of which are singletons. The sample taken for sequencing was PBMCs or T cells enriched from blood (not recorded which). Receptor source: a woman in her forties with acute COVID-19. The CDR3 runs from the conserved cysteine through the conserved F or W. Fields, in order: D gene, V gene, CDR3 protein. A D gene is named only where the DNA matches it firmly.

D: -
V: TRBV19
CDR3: CASSMQVEAFF

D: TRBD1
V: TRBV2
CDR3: CASSARGRQGLGNTEAFF

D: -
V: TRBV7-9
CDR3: CASSLGPSGTQETQYF

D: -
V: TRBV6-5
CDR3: CASTSGWSTYGYTF

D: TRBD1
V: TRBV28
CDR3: CASSSWTGQGNYGYTF

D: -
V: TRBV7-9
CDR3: CASRLTGDTEAFF

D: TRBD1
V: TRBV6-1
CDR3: CASSEGMGQGTDTQYF

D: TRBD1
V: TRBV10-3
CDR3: CAISESRGQGEQYF

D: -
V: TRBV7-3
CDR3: CASSSSGGNTEAFF

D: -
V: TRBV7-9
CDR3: CASTLNAGYNEQFF

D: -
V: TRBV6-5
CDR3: CASSPLGAGPHGYTF

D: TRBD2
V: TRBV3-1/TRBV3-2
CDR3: CASSPGLAGKQFF

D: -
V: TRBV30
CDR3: CAWGRDNTEAFF

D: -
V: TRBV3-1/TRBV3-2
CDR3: CASSQSRSEKLFF

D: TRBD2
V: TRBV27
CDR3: CASSLGRLAGGTGELFF

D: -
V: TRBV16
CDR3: CASSQAGAAGNTIYF

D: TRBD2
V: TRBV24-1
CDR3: CATSELAGGLLNTGELFF

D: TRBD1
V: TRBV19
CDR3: CASTTGGFYNEQFF

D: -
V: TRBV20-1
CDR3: CSAIRQETQYF

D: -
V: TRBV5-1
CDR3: CASSSGGQGEAFF

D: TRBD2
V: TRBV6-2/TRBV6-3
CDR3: CASNPGGGLNYEQYF

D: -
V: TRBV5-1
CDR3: CASSSWTALIYNEQFF

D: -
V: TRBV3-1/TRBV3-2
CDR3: CASSPTGGGAATEAFF

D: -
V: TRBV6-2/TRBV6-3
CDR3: CASSYEGDYGYTF

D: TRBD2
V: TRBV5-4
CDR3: CASSFPGTSRNEQFF

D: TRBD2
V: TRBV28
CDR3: CASRTSGTSGNEQFF

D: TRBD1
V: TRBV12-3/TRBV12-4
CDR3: CASSTGTGIEAFF

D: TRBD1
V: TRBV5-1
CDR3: CASSLQGERSGYTF

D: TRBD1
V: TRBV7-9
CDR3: CASSPGQYNEQFF

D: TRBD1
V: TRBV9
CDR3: CASSDGGQGAGNEQFF

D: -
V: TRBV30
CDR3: CAWSPPGNTIYF

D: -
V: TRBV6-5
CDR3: CASAPTLGGYGYTF